The clone carrying this T cell receptor (beta chain) was detected once. No antigen is known for it. This specimen belongs to a study of shared clonotypes between healthy human individuals. V shed 0 bases and J 5 bases; nucleotides not matched to a gene: 5. This CDR3 comprises 15 residues. Germline-derived CDR1 and CDR2 are MNHEY and SVGAGI. In replicate PCRs of sorted subsets, 150 to 200 ng DNA, roughly 27,000 T cell genomes, was used. Profiled with immunoSEQ multiplex PCR; TCRdb holds only in-frame clones, not every one. The sample lists over 300,000 clones; more than 75% were seen once. CD8 memory cells included CD45RO+ cells plus CCR7-negative CD45RA+ TemRA cells. General study results and limits: Generally, naive subsets came out with larger estimated richness than memory subsets. Clonotype sharing among the donors was expected to vary with sequencing depth.

The genes are TRBV6-5 and TRBJ1-1; 8 bases match TRBD1. The clonotype originates from a man aged 18 to 29 in good health. Specimen: memory CD8+ T cells sorted from blood. The subset is: CD45RO+ cells pooled with CCR7-negative TemRA cells. In DNA, the CDR3 is TGTGCCAGCAGTTACTCGACAGGGGCAGGAACTGAAGCTTTCTTT. This translates into CASSYSTGAGTEAFF.